The rows below give T cell receptor beta chains drawn from one sample of a study. TCRdb fed the 5' RACE reads into MiXCR, producing one record per CDR3 protein. This sample has more than 55,000 distinct CDR3 sequences, with about 28% found just once. Material for sequencing was tumor-infiltrating Tregs sorted from the breast tumor. These receptors were taken from a female donor with breast cancer. CDR3s include the opening cysteine and the closing phenylalanine or tryptophan. The D gene is left open where the match is weak. Expanded clones get a size class; other rows say once, few or many, or leave the size out.

D gene	clone size	V gene	J gene	CDR3 DNA	CDR3 protein
TRBD1	few	TRBV27	TRBJ2-7	TGTGCCAGCAGTTTATCGGGACAGGGGTATTACGAGCAGTACTTC	CASSLSGQGYYEQYF
-	-	TRBV20-1	TRBJ1-2	TGCAGTGCTAGAGAAGACACCGAAAATGGCTACACCTTC	CSAREDTENGYTF
-	-	TRBV15	TRBJ2-1	TGTGCCACCAGCAAAGACAGGGCCGTCGCGGGAGTAGGAGGACTCTACAATGAGCAGTTCTTC	CATSKDRAVAGVGGLYNEQFF
TRBD2	many	TRBV7-9	TRBJ2-1	TGTGCCAGCAGCTTAGCACTAGCGGGGGTCTACAATGAGCAGTTCTTC	CASSLALAGVYNEQFF
TRBD2	many	TRBV5-6	TRBJ2-7	TGTGCCAGCAGCTTGGGCGGGAGGGCCAGGCAGTACTTC	CASSLGGRARQYF
-	few	TRBV10-3	TRBJ2-7	TGTGCCACCAGAGGACGGCTATCCTACGAGCAGTACTTC	CATRGRLSYEQYF
TRBD1	many	TRBV29-1	TRBJ1-2	TGCAGCGCTAAGAGGGGACAGGGACTCTACACCTTC	CSAKRGQGLYTF
-	-	TRBV3-1	TRBJ2-1	TGTGCCAGCAGCCAGCCAAGACCCACACAAGATGATCCCTCCTACAATGAGCAGTTCTTC	CASSQPRPTQDDPSYNEQFF
TRBD2	-	TRBV7-9	TRBJ2-1	TGTGCCAGCAGGGGGAGGGGACTAAGGCAGTTCTTC	CASRGRGLRQFF
-	many	TRBV7-3	TRBJ2-7	TGTGCCAGCAGCTTAACGTCCTCATCGGCCGAGCAGTACTTC	CASSLTSSSAEQYF
-	few	TRBV7-3	TRBJ2-7	TGTGCCAGCAGCTTATCTCTAGTCGTTGGTTACGAGCAGTACTTC	CASSLSLVVGYEQYF
-	-	TRBV4-2	TRBJ2-1	TGTGCCAGCAGCCCCCGTGAGCGGGCGAATGAGCAGTTCTTC	CASSPRERANEQFF
-	few	TRBV5-1	TRBJ2-3	TGCGTCAGCAGAACGGGGGCCACAGATACGCAGTATTTT	CVSRTGATDTQYF
-	few	TRBV4-3	TRBJ1-4	TGCGCCAGCAGCCAAGCACTGGAGGAAAAACTGTTTTTT	CASSQALEEKLFF
-	many	TRBV6-5	TRBJ1-4	TGTGCCAGCGCACGCAGCGGAAATGAAAAACTGTTTTTT	CASARSGNEKLFF
-	-	TRBV6-6	TRBJ1-2	TGTGCCAGCCAGTCGGGGGTCATAGGCTACACCTTC	CASQSGVIGYTF
-	-	TRBV18	TRBJ2-7	TGTGCCAGCTCTGCGGGACAGTTCTACGAGCAGTACTTC	CASSAGQFYEQYF
-	few	TRBV6-5	TRBJ2-5	TGTGCCAGCAGTTTGAGGCGATACCAAGAGACCCAGTACTTC	CASSLRRYQETQYF
TRBD1	-	TRBV10-3	TRBJ1-2	TGTGCCATCAGTGAGCCGGGGACAGAGAAAATCTCCTTC	CAISEPGTEKISF
-	few	TRBV7-9	TRBJ2-3	TGTGCCAGCAGCTTAGCGGCGGGTTGGACAGATACGCAGTATTTT	CASSLAAGWTDTQYF
-	-	TRBV4-2	TRBJ1-5	TGTGCCAGCAGCCGCAGTTTCAATCAGCCCCAGCATTTT	CASSRSFNQPQHF